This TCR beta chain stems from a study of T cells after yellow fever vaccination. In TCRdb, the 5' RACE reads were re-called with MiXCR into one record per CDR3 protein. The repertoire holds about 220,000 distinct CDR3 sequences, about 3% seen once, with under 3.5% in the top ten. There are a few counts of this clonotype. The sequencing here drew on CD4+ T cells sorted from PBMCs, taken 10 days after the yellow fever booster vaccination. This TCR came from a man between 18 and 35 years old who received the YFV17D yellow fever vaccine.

The CDR3 is CASSQSGQGASGGYTF. Written as DNA, the CDR3 is TGTGCCAGCAGCCAATCGGGACAGGGGGCAAGTGGTGGCTACACCTTC. The V call is TRBV7-3, the J call TRBJ1-2; 12 bases are shared with TRBD1. Germline CDR1 is SGHTA and CDR2 is FQGTGA. The V gene end was trimmed by 5 bases and the J gene end by 7 bases; junction bases not matched to a gene: 11. The CDR3 runs 16 residues.